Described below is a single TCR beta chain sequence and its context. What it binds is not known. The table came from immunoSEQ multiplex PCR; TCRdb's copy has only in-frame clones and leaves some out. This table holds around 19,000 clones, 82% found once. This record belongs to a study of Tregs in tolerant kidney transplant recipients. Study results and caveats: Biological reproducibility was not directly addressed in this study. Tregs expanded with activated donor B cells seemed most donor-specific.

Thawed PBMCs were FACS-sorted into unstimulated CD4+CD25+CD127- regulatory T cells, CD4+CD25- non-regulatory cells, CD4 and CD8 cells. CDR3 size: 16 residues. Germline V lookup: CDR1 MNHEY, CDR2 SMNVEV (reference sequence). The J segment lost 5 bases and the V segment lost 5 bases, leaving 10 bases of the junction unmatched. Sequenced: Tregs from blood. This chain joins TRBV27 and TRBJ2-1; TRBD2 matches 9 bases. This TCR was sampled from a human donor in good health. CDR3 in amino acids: CASSPLREGLDNEQFF. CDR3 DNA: TGTGCCAGCAGTCCGTTGCGGGAGGGCCTAGACAATGAGCAGTTCTTC.